These T cell receptor beta chains were read from a single sample in a study of Graves' ophthalmopathy and Graves' hyperthyroidism. TCRdb re-called the multiplex PCR reads with MiXCR, one entry per CDR3 protein. The sample yields approximately 410,000 distinct CDR3 sequences, 15% seen once. The sequencing input was peripheral blood. The receptors stem from a woman aged 18-30 years with stable Graves' hyperthyroidism. The CDR3 runs from the conserved cysteine through the conserved F or W. The order of the fields is J gene, clone size, D gene, V gene, CDR3 protein, CDR3 DNA. A D gene is named only where the DNA matches it firmly. A row's size may be missing; if present it is once, few, many or a size class.

TRBJ2-2,many,-,TRBV19,CASSPLAGELFF,TGTGCCAGCAGTCCCCTAGCCGGGGAGCTGTTTTTT
TRBJ2-5,many,-,TRBV6-2/TRBV6-3,CASSYLQAPGETQYF,TGTGCCAGCAGTTACCTTCAGGCCCCAGGAGAGACCCAGTACTTC
TRBJ1-6,many,-,TRBV6-2/TRBV6-3,CASTSTAVSPLHF,TGTGCCAGCACCTCGACCGCAGTTTCACCCCTCCACTTT
TRBJ2-5,-,-,TRBV7-3,CASSHGGRETQYF,TGTGCCAGCAGCCACGGGGGTAGGGAGACCCAGTACTTC
TRBJ2-5,many,TRBD2,TRBV15,CATSRGEAGVRETQYF,TGTGCCACCAGCAGAGGCGAGGCGGGGGTGAGGGAGACCCAGTACTTC
TRBJ2-7,many,TRBD1,TRBV6-4,CASRRYRGSMLSYEQYF,TGTGCCAGCAGGCGATACAGGGGGTCTATGTTATCCTACGAGCAGTACTTC
TRBJ1-2,many,TRBD1,TRBV12-3/TRBV12-4,CASSLRDRFLLGYTF,TGTGCCAGCAGTCTCCGGGACAGGTTTCTACTCGGCTACACCTTC
TRBJ1-5,-,-,TRBV6-2/TRBV6-3,CASSYIQQNQPQHF,TGTGCCAGCAGTTACATCCAGCAAAATCAGCCCCAGCATTTT
TRBJ1-5,many,TRBD1,TRBV5-1,CASSLTGAVYQPQHF,TGCGCCAGCAGCCTTACAGGGGCAGTCTATCAGCCCCAGCATTTT
TRBJ2-7,many,-,TRBV12-3/TRBV12-4,CASSPRDGTYEQYF,TGTGCCAGCAGCCCAAGGGACGGAACCTACGAGCAGTACTTC
TRBJ1-1,many,-,TRBV6-1,CASSVSGKIEAFF,TGTGCCAGCAGTGTGTCAGGGAAGATTGAAGCTTTCTTT
TRBJ2-2,many,-,TRBV7-2,CASTPLRAGELFF,TGTGCCAGCACCCCCCTACGTGCCGGGGAGCTGTTTTTT
TRBJ1-2,many,TRBD1,TRBV9,CASSATGAEGYTF,TGTGCCAGCAGCGCCACAGGGGCAGAGGGCTACACCTTC
TRBJ2-4,many,TRBD1,TRBV7-3,CASSPTLGQEKNIQYF,TGTGCCAGCAGCCCAACCCTGGGACAGGAGAAAAACATTCAGTACTTC
TRBJ2-5,many,TRBD2,TRBV11-2,CASSLEERGVYPQETQYF,TGTGCCAGCAGCCTAGAAGAGCGGGGGGTCTATCCCCAAGAGACCCAGTACTTC
TRBJ2-2,few,-,TRBV11-2,CASSPAGGGVATGELFF,TGTGCCAGCAGCCCAGCTGGGGGCGGGGTTGCCACCGGGGAGCTGTTTTTT
TRBJ1-2,many,TRBD1,TRBV6-5,CASSSRDRGGGYTF,TGTGCCAGCAGTTCCCGGGACAGGGGAGGTGGCTACACCTTC
TRBJ2-2,many,TRBD1,TRBV2,CASILDRATGELFF,TGTGCCAGCATTCTAGACAGGGCGACCGGGGAGCTGTTTTTT
TRBJ1-1,-,-,TRBV28,CASSLSEGMNTEAFF,TGTGCCAGCAGTCTATCGGAGGGGATGAACACTGAAGCTTTCTTT
TRBJ1-1,few,-,TRBV3-1,CASSPYGGTADTEAFF,TGTGCCAGCAGCCCTTACGGCGGGACGGCGGACACTGAAGCTTTCTTT
TRBJ1-6,once,-,TRBV20-1,CSATTGGSPLHF,TGCAGTGCTACGACCGGGGGTTCACCCCTCCACTTT
TRBJ2-7,many,-,TRBV18,CASSLSPYEQYF,TGTGCCAGCTCGCTATCCCCCTACGAGCAGTACTTC
TRBJ1-2,many,TRBD1,TRBV28,CASRLRGRGGYTF,TGTGCCAGCAGGCTCAGGGGGCGGGGTGGCTACACCTTC
TRBJ2-5,few,-,TRBV18,CASSHSVEETQYF,TGTGCCAGCTCACATAGCGTAGAAGAGACCCAGTACTTC
TRBJ1-6,many,-,TRBV7-2,CASSLDRNSPLHF,TGTGCCAGCAGCTTGGACAGAAATTCACCCCTCCACTTT
TRBJ1-5,many,TRBD1,TRBV10-3,CAISPGQGSNQPQHF,TGTGCCATCAGCCCGGGACAGGGGAGCAATCAGCCCCAGCATTTT
TRBJ2-7,many,-,TRBV6-1,CASRGVGPYEQYF,TGTGCCAGCAGGGGCGTAGGACCCTACGAGCAGTACTTC
TRBJ1-3,many,-,TRBV6-1,CASSEAVAGSFSGNTIYF,TGTGCCAGCAGTGAAGCGGTGGCAGGGTCTTTCTCTGGAAACACCATATATTTT
TRBJ1-2,many,-,TRBV6-1,CASSDGPGTYGYTF,TGTGCCAGCAGTGATGGTCCAGGTACCTATGGCTACACCTTC
TRBJ1-1,many,-,TRBV25-1,CASSEGTTVYTEAFF,TGTGCCAGCAGTGAGGGAACGACAGTGTATACTGAAGCTTTCTTT
TRBJ1-5,many,-,TRBV20-1,CSATRDNSNQPQHF,TGCAGTGCTACCCGAGACAATAGCAATCAGCCCCAGCATTTT
TRBJ1-1,-,-,TRBV7-2,CASSPRGLQAFF,TGTGCCAGCAGCCCAAGGGGGTTACAAGCTTTCTTT
TRBJ1-6,few,-,TRBV5-1,CASSFSEPYNSPLHF,TGCGCCAGCAGCTTCTCCGAACCCTATAATTCACCCCTCCACTTT
TRBJ1-6,many,TRBD1,TRBV25-1,CASSEATGGLRSPLHF,TGTGCCAGCAGTGAGGCGACAGGGGGCCTAAGGTCACCCCTCCACTTT
TRBJ2-5,many,TRBD2,TRBV5-6,CASSLSGGQGTQYF,TGTGCCAGCAGCTTAAGCGGGGGGCAAGGGACCCAGTACTTC
TRBJ1-1,-,TRBD1,TRBV2,CASILGQGTEAFF,TGTGCCAGCATACTGGGACAGGGGACTGAAGCTTTCTTT
TRBJ2-5,many,-,TRBV6-5,CASRDVGTQYF,TGTGCCAGCAGGGACGTGGGGACCCAGTACTTC
TRBJ1-1,many,-,TRBV2,CASLEGELNTEAFF,TGTGCCAGCCTGGAGGGGGAGCTGAACACTGAAGCTTTCTTT
TRBJ1-2,many,-,TRBV20-1,CSASGGAYGYTF,TGCAGTGCTAGCGGGGGGGCCTATGGCTACACCTTC
TRBJ2-7,-,TRBD1,TRBV18,CASSGQGAEEQYF,TGTGCCAGCTCAGGACAGGGGGCTGAGGAGCAGTACTTC
TRBJ2-5,-,TRBD1,TRBV24-1,CATSDYETGGPQETQYF,TGTGCCACCAGTGATTATGAGACAGGGGGCCCTCAAGAGACCCAGTACTTC
TRBJ2-7,-,-,TRBV6-1,CASTPITGTAYEQYF,TGTGCCAGCACTCCTATCACCGGGACGGCCTACGAGCAGTACTTC
TRBJ1-3,-,-,TRBV12-3/TRBV12-4,CASSSERRESLTTYF,TGTGCCAGCAGTTCCGAACGCAGGGAATCCTTGACCACATATTTT
TRBJ2-7,many,-,TRBV12-3/TRBV12-4,CASSFSRVHEQYF,TGTGCCAGCAGTTTCTCCAGGGTACACGAGCAGTACTTC
TRBJ2-2,many,TRBD1,TRBV7-3,CASSSTGHTGELFF,TGTGCCAGCAGTTCGACAGGGCACACCGGGGAGCTGTTTTTT
TRBJ1-1,-,TRBD1,TRBV29-1,CSVGGTGKTANTEAFF,TGCAGCGTTGGGGGGACAGGGAAGACGGCGAACACTGAAGCTTTCTTT
TRBJ1-5,many,TRBD1,TRBV10-3,CAISESGTAFNQPQHF,TGTGCCATCAGTGAATCGGGGACAGCTTTCAATCAGCCCCAGCATTTT
TRBJ1-1,many,-,TRBV9,CASSVSPNRDTEAFF,TGTGCCAGCAGCGTAAGTCCGAACAGGGACACTGAAGCTTTCTTT
TRBJ1-1,-,-,TRBV12-3/TRBV12-4,CASSLGADGFF,TGTGCCAGCAGTTTAGGGGCGGATGGTTTCTTT
TRBJ2-2,few,TRBD2,TRBV9,CASSANRDYNTGELFF,TGTGCCAGCAGTGCCAACCGGGACTACAACACCGGGGAGCTGTTTTTT
TRBJ1-1,many,-,TRBV19,CASSVSGRGNTEAFF,TGTGCCAGTAGCGTCTCAGGACGGGGGAACACTGAAGCTTTCTTT
TRBJ2-2,many,-,TRBV12-3/TRBV12-4,CASTLVGAGELFF,TGTGCCAGCACATTGGTTGGTGCCGGGGAGCTGTTTTTT
TRBJ1-5,-,-,TRBV9,CASSVGGGFNQPQHF,TGTGCCAGCAGCGTAGGTGGGGGGTTCAATCAGCCCCAGCATTTT